This section outlines one T cell receptor beta chain sequence together with its context. This clone turned up a few times. Its recognized antigen is unknown. No base-level quality is on record; no much larger clone is a single base apart. The source of the sample is a study of T cell changes during pregnancy in multiple sclerosis (dated by TCRdb to the late 2010s). Notes on the research overall: The study looked at changes in the T cell repertoire across pregnancy in women with multiple sclerosis.

The library was generated by the immunoSEQ multiplex PCR assay. This immuneACCESS table, as held by TCRdb, lists in-frame sequences with V and J called but not all clones. Of the missing ones, under half trace to an unresolved V gene in checked studies; the others have no known cause. A total of roughly 17,000 clones appear in this sample, 88% of them only once. The top ten clones comprise 10% to 15% of the sample. The germline V gene encodes CDR1 LNHDA and CDR2 SQIVND (reference sequence). The V and J ends are trimmed by 4 bases and 8 bases, leaving 17 bases between them. Including the terminal cysteine and phenylalanine, the CDR3 comprises 14 residues. This entry keeps only the CDR3 DNA: 42 bases, framed from base 1.

This receptor was taken from a female donor in good health, enrolled as a control in a pregnancy study. The chain was built from TRBV19 and TRBJ1-1; perhaps TRBD1 is the D gene, with 5 bases matching. The input for sequencing was CD8+ T cells from peripheral blood mononuclear cells, taken after pregnancy. The base sequence is TGTGCCAGTAGTAGGGCGGGGCGCCTCACAGAAGCTTTCTTT. It translates to CASSRAGRLTEAFF.